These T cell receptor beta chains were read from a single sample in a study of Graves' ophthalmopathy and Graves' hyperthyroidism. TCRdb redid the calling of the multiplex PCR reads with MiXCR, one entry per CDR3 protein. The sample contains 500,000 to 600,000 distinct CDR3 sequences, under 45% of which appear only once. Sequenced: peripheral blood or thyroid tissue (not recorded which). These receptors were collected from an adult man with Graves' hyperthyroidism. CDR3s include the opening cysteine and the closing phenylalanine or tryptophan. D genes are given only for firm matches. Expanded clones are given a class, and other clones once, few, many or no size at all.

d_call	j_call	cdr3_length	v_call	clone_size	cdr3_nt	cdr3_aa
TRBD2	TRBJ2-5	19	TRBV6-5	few	TGTGCCAGCAGTTACTACAAAGGCGGCGGGAGGGCCCCTCCAGAGACCCAGTACTTC	CASSYYKGGGRAPPETQYF
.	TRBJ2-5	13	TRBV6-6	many	TGTGCCAGCAGTTCTGAGGGAGACGAGACCCAGTACTTC	CASSSEGDETQYF
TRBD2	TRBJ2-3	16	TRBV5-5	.	TGTGCCAGCAGGCCCAGCCTAGCGGTCCCCACAGATACGCAGTATTTT	CASRPSLAVPTDTQYF
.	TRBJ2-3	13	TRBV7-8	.	TGTGCCAGCAGCTTAGCTATGGAAGATACGCAGTATTTT	CASSLAMEDTQYF
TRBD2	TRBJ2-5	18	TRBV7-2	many	TGTGCCAGCAGCTTAGGACTAGCGGGGGGCCGCTTCCAAGAGACCCAGTACTTC	CASSLGLAGGRFQETQYF
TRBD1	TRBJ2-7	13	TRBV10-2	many	TGCGCCAGCAGTGATGACAGGGGCCACGAGCAGTACTTC	CASSDDRGHEQYF
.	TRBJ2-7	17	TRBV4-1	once	TGCGCCAGCAGCCAAGATAGTCGCGGGGCCAGCTCCTACGAGCAGTACTTC	CASSQDSRGASSYEQYF
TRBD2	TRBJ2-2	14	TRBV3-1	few	TGTGCCAGCAGACGGACTAGCGGCACCGGGGAGCTGTTTTTT	CASRRTSGTGELFF
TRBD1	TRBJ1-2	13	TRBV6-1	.	TGTGCCAGCAGTTACTGGCAGGGGGATGGCTACACCTTC	CASSYWQGDGYTF
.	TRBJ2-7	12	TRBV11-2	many	TGTGCCAGCAGCTTAGGAAGGATCGAGCAGTACTTC	CASSLGRIEQYF
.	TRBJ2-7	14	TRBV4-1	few	TGCGCCAGCAGCCAAGATCAGACAGCCTACGAGCAGTACTTC	CASSQDQTAYEQYF
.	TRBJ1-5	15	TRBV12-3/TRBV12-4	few	TGTGCCAGCAGTTTAAGGGAATCGGGCAATCAGCCCCAGCATTTT	CASSLRESGNQPQHF
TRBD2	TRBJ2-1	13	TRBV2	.	TGTGCCAGCAGAGCGGGAGGCTACAATGAGCAGTTCTTC	CASRAGGYNEQFF
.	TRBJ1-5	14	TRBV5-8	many	TGTGCCAGCTTACCCACGGGCAGGGTACAGCCCCAGCATTTT	CASLPTGRVQPQHF
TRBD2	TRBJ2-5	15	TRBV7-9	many	TGTGCCAGCAGCTCCGGCGGGAGACGGGGAGAGACCCAGTACTTC	CASSSGGRRGETQYF
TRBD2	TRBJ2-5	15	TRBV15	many	TGTGCCACCAGCAGCAAAGCGGGAGACTGGGAGACCCAGTACTTC	CATSSKAGDWETQYF
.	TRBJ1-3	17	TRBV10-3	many	TGTGCCATCAGTGAGTCGACTCCAGGCCACCTTGGAAACACCATATATTTT	CAISESTPGHLGNTIYF
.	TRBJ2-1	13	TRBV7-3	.	TGTGCCAGCAGCTTAGGAGCGTCTAATGAGCAGTTCTTC	CASSLGASNEQFF
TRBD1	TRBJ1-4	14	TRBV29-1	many	TGCAGCGTTTGTACGACAGGGCGAGGGGAAAAACTGTTTTTT	CSVCTTGRGEKLFF
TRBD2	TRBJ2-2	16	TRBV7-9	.	TGTGCCAGCAGCCGGACTAGCGGGGGGAGCACCGGGGAGCTGTTTTTT	CASSRTSGGSTGELFF
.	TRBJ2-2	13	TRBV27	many	TGTGCCAGCAGTCCTCACAGGACCGGGGAGCTGTTTTTT	CASSPHRTGELFF
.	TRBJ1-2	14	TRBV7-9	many	TGTGCCAGCAGCTTGACAGAACCTAACTATGGCTACACCTTC	CASSLTEPNYGYTF
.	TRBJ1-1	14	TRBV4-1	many	TGCGCCAGCAGCCAAATCAACAGGGACGCTGAAGCTTTCTTT	CASSQINRDAEAFF
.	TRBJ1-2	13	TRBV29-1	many	TGCAGCGTTGTCCGGGGCGCGAACTATGGCTACACCTTC	CSVVRGANYGYTF
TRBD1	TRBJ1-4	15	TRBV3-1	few	TGTGCCAGCAGCCAGGTGGACAGGCGGAATGAAAAACTGTTTTTT	CASSQVDRRNEKLFF
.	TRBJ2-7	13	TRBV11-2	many	TGTGCCAGCAGCTCCTCTCCCTCCTACGAGCAGTACTTC	CASSSSPSYEQYF
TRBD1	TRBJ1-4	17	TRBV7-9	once	TGTGCCAGCAGCTTCCGGGACAGGCGTGCAACTAATGAAAAACTGTTTTTT	CASSFRDRRATNEKLFF
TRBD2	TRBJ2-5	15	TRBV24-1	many	TGTGCCACCAGTGATCCTGGACTAGGCCAAGAGACCCAGTACTTC	CATSDPGLGQETQYF
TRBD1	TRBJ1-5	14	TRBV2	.	TGTGTCAGCAGCCGGACAGGGGGGCGTCAGCCCCAGCATTTT	CVSSRTGGRQPQHF
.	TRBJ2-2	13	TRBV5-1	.	TGCGCCAGCAGCTTGGCAGGGGTCGGGGAGCTGTTTTTT	CASSLAGVGELFF
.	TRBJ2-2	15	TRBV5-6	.	TGTGCCAGCAGCTGGGCGGGGTCTACCACCGGGGAGCTGTTTTTT	CASSWAGSTTGELFF
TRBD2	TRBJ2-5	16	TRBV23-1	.	TGTGCCAGTGACGACAGAATAGCGGGGGGGCTCGGGACCCAGTACTTC	CASDDRIAGGLGTQYF
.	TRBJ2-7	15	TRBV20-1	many	TGCAGTGCTAGCGGCGAGACAGGCAACCCCTACGAGCAGTACTTC	CSASGETGNPYEQYF
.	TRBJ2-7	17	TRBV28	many	TGTGCCAGCAGTGGTAATCCTGGGACGCCCAATCCCTACGAGCAGTACTTC	CASSGNPGTPNPYEQYF
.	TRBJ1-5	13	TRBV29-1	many	TGCAGCGTCGCTACAGGGATAGATCAGCCCCAGCATTTT	CSVATGIDQPQHF
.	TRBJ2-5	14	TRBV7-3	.	TGTGCCAGCAGTCCCCCCGGCGGGACAGATACGCAGTACTTC	CASSPPGGTDTQYF
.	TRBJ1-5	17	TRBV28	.	TGTGCCACCCTCCCAGCAGGTTTAGGGGCCCCCAATCAGCCCCAGCATTTT	CATLPAGLGAPNQPQHF
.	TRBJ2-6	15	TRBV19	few	TGTGCCAGCGAACAGGGCTCTGGTGGGGCCAACGTCCTGACTTTC	CASEQGSGGANVLTF
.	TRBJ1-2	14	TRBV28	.	TGTGCCAGCAGTTTAGGGGCAGAGAGAGATGGCTACACCTTC	CASSLGAERDGYTF
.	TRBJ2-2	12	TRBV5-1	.	TGCGCCAGCAAAGTACGGGCCGGGGAGCTGTTTTTT	CASKVRAGELFF
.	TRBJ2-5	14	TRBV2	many	TGTGCCAGCAGTGCCAGGACAGTCCAAGAGACCCAGTACTTC	CASSARTVQETQYF
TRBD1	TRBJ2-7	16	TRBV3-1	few	TGTGCCAGCAGCCAAGATCCGGGACAGGGATATCACGAGCAGTACTTC	CASSQDPGQGYHEQYF
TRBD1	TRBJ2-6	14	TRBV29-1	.	TGCAGCGTTCTTACAGGGGAAGGGGCCAACGTCCTGACTTTC	CSVLTGEGANVLTF
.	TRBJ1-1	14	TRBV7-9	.	TGTGCCAGCAGCCTAACTGACCGGAACACTGAAGCTTTCTTT	CASSLTDRNTEAFF